This record concerns one T cell receptor (beta chain) sequence. What it binds is unknown. Measured with immunoSEQ multiplex PCR; TCRdb has only the in-frame clones, and not every one. The sample consists of 2 million to 3 million clones, roughly 93% of them appearing once. These data are taken from a study of shared clonotypes between healthy human individuals. Notes on the study in general: The sole specimen, blood, was sampled, and tissue repertoires likely differ. On the whole, naive subsets had larger estimated richness than memory subsets had.

V was cut by 10 bases and J by 0 bases, with 16 bases left in between. Germline-derived CDR1 and CDR2 are MDHEN and SYDVKM. The CDR3 spans 15 residues. The chain combines TRBV28 with TRBJ2-4, with D possibly called TRBD1 or TRBD2 (6 bases each). What was sequenced was naive CD4+ T cells from PBMCs. As for subset: CD45RA+ positively selected. The clonotype originates from a young man in good health. Some clones in this sample may be carry-over from other donors' samples. The CDR3 loop is CATRGGDLAKNIQYF. CDR3 nucleotide sequence: TGTGCCACCAGGGGCGGGGACCTAGCCAAAAACATTCAGTACTTC.